A single sample is the source of the 11 T cell receptor beta chains below, sequenced in a study of blood T cell repertoires in COVID-19. The repertoire was sequenced with immunoSEQ multiplex PCR; TCRdb's copy has only in-frame clones and lacks some. Here the sample spans over 25,000 clones, under 90% being singletons. The sequenced sample consisted of peripheral blood. The receptor source for this set is a woman older than 75 with acute or convalescent COVID-19.

The chain uses TRBV2 and TRBJ2-1; D gene unclear. Germline CDR1 SNHLY, CDR2 FYNNEI. Trimming removed 2 bases from V and 8 bases from J, with 7 bases in between. The CDR3 has 12 residues. The CDR3 nucleotides are TGTGCCAGCAGTGAAATACTCTATGAGCAGTTCTTC. Amino acids: CASSEILYEQFF.

The CDR3 is CASSPQRFATGTGTQYF. In DNA, the CDR3 is TGTGCCAGCAGCCCACAGCGATTTGCGACAGGGACGGGTACGCAGTATTTT. The rearrangement uses TRBV14 and TRBJ2-3, with TRBD1 matching over 7 bases. V was clipped by 4 bases and J by 8 bases; unmatched bases: 18. Germline assignment: CDR1 SGHDN and CDR2 FVKESK. The CDR3 spans 17 residues.

The genes are TRBV10-3 and TRBJ1-6; 8 bases map to TRBD1. Trimming at V came to 6 bases and at J to 6 bases, leaving 4 bases not matched to a gene. This CDR3 comprises 14 residues. The germline V gene has CDR1 ENHRY and CDR2 SYGVKD. For the CDR3, the DNA is TGTGCCATCAGAGGGACAGGAGCTAATTCACCCCTCCACTTT. Translated: CAIRGTGANSPLHF.

The chain has TRBV27 and TRBJ1-5; TRBD1 matches at 7 bases. Germline V gene sequence: CDR1 MNHEY, CDR2 SMNVEV (reference sequence). V shed 6 bases and J 2 bases; nucleotides not matched to a gene: 7. This CDR3 region has 15 residues. CDR3 loop: CASSQRGQGNQPQHF. CDR3 DNA sequence: TGTGCCAGCAGCCAGAGGGGGCAAGGCAATCAGCCCCAGCATTTT.

The chain links TRBV4-2 to TRBJ1-1; D might be TRBD1 (5 bases). Germline CDR1 LGHNA, CDR2 YNFKEQ. The CDR3 has 16 amino acids. Trimming stripped 1 base from V and 4 bases from J, with 16 bases between. CDR3 amino acids: CASSQGGERGGTEAFF. CDR3 bases: TGTGCCAGCAGCCAAGGAGGGGAACGGGGGGGCACTGAAGCTTTCTTT.

The chain's CDR3 is CASQAAGGPGEQFF. The CDR3 nucleotides are TGTGCCAGCCAGGCGGCGGGAGGGCCGGGTGAGCAGTTCTTC. This sequence joins TRBV6-5 and TRBJ2-1, with 9 bases matching TRBD2. The V gene's germline CDR1 is MNHEY and CDR2 SVGAGI. J was trimmed by 9 bases and V by 8 bases; bases with no gene match: 11. The CDR3 runs to 14 residues.

This clone was recorded a few times. The chain's CDR3 is CASSPGGPGTDTQYF. The CDR3 nucleotides are TGTGCCAGCTCACCGGGGGGGCCTGGCACAGATACGCAGTATTTT. The chain is built from TRBV18 and TRBJ2-3; D may be TRBD2 (7 bases). With 3 bases removed from V and 1 base from J, the gap between germline ends came to 11 bases. This CDR3 spans 15 amino acids. Looked up from germline, CDR1 is KGHSH and CDR2 is LQKENI.

The genes are TRBV7-2 and TRBJ1-2; 9 nucleotides agree with TRBD1. The CDR3 spans 15 residues. Unmatched junction bases numbered 6, after V lost 0 bases and J lost 7 bases. Germline CDR1 SGHTA, CDR2 FQGNSA. The CDR3 region has the DNA TGTGCCAGCAGCTTAGCGCAGGGGACAGGGTTTGGCTACACCTTC. This sequence encodes CASSLAQGTGFGYTF.

This clone was detected only once. The rearrangement uses TRBV18 and TRBJ2-7, with TRBD2 as a possible D gene (6 bases). V lost 3 bases to trimming and J lost 7 bases, with 16 bases between them. The CDR3 runs to 14 residues. Germline CDR1 KGHSH, CDR2 LQKENI. For the CDR3, the DNA is TGTGCCAGCTCACCCGGGGGTCAGGGTCTGGAGCAGTACTTC. Its translation is CASSPGGQGLEQYF.

This chain connects TRBV5-1 to TRBJ2-1; a possible D gene is TRBD1 (5 bases). This CDR3 comprises 15 residues. CDR1 SGHRS and CDR2 YFSETQ come from the germline V gene. Trimming shortened V by 4 bases and J by 2 bases, and 13 bases separated the two germline ends. The CDR3 sequence is CASSPQGGAYNEQFF. The CDR3 region has the DNA TGCGCCAGCAGCCCGCAGGGTGGGGCCTACAATGAGCAGTTCTTC.

V gene TRBV11-3 combines with J gene TRBJ2-2; TRBD2 matches 8 bases. J gave up 1 base and V 1 base, and 11 bases lay outside the gene matches. CDR1 is SGHNT and CDR2 is YENEEA in the germline V gene. The CDR3 has 19 residues. The CDR3 sequence: CASSLALDHSGKNTGELFF. As DNA, the CDR3 is TGTGCCAGCAGCTTAGCGCTTGACCATAGCGGGAAGAACACCGGGGAGCTGTTTTTT.